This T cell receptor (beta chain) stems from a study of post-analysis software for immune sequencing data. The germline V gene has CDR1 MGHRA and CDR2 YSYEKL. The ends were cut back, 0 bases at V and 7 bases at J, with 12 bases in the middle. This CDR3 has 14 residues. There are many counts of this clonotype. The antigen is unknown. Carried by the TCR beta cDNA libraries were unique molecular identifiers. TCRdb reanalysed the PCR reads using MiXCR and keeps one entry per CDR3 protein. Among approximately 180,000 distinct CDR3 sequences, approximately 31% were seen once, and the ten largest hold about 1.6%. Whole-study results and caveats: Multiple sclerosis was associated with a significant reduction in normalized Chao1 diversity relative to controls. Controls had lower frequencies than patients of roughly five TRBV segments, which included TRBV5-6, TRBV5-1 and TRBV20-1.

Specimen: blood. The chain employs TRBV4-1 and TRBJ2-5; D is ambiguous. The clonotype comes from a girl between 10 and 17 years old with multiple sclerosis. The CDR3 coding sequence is TGCGCCAGCAGCCAAGATGGTACTTTCGGGACCCAGTACTTC. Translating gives CASSQDGTFGTQYF.